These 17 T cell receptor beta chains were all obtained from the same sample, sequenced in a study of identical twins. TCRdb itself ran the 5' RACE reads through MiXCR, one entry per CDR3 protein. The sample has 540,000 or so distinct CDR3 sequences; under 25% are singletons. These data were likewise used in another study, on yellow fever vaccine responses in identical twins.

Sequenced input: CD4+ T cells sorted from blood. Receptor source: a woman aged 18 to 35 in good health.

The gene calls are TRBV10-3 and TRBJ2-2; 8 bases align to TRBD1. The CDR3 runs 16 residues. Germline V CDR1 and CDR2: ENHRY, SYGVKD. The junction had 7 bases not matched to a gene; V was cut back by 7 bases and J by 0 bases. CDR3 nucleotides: TGTGCCATCACCCGGACAGGGACTGCGAACACCGGGGAGCTGTTTTTT. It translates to CAITRTGTANTGELFF.

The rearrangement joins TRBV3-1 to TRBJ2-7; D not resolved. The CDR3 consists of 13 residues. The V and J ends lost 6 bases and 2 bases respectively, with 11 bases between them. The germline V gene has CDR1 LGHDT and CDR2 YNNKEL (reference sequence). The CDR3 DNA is TGTGCCAGCAGTAAGTGGAACACCTACGAGCAGTACTTC. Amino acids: CASSKWNTYEQYF.

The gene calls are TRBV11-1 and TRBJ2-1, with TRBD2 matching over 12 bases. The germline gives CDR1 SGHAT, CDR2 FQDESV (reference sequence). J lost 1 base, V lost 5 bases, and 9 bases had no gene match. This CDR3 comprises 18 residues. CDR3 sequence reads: CASSRRSLAGGSYNEQFF. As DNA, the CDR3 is TGTGCCAGCAGCCGCAGATCCCTAGCGGGGGGGTCCTACAATGAGCAGTTCTTC.

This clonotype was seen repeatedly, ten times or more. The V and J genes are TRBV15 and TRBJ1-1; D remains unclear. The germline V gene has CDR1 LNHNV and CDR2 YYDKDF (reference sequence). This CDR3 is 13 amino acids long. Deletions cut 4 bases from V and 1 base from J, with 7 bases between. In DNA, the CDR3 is TGTGCCACCAGCATACACTCGAACACTGAAGCTTTCTTT. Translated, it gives CATSIHSNTEAFF.

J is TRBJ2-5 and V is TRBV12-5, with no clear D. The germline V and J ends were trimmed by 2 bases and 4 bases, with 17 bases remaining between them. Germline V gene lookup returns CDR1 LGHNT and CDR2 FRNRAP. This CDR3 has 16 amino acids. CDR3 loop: CASGLWFGRPGETQYF. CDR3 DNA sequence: TGTGCTAGTGGTTTGTGGTTCGGGCGGCCGGGAGAGACCCAGTACTTC.

The CDR3 region has the DNA TGTGCCAGCAGTGGACTGGGCGGATTCGAGGCCAAAGAGACCCAGTACTTC. It is translated as CASSGLGGFEAKETQYF. J is TRBJ2-5 and V is TRBV9, with D possibly TRBD2 on 5 matching bases. CDR3 length: 17 residues. Looked up from germline, CDR1 is SGDLS and CDR2 is YYNGEE. The ends were cut back, 5 bases at V and 3 bases at J, with 23 bases in the middle.

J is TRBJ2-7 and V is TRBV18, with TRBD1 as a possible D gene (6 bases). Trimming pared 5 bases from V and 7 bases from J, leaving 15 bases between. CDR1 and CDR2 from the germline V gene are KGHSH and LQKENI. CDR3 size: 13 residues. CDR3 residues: CASSNVQGQEQYV. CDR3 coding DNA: TGTGCCAGCTCAAACGTGCAGGGGCAGGAGCAGTACGTC.

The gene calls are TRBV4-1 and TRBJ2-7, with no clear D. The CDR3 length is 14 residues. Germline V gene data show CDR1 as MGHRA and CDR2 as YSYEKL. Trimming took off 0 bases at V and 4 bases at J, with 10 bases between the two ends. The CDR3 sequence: CASSQDPYRYEQYF. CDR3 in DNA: TGCGCCAGCAGCCAAGATCCCTACCGGTACGAGCAGTACTTC.

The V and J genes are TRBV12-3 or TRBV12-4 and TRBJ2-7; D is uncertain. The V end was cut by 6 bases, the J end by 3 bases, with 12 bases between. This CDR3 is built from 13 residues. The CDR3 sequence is CASRLSTRYEQYF. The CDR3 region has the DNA TGTGCCAGCAGACTCAGTACCCGCTACGAGCAGTACTTC.

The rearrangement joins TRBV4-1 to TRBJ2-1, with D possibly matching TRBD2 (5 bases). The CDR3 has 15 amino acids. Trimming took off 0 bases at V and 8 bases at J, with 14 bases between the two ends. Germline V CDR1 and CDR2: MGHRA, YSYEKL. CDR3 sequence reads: CASSQDGTRVDEQFF. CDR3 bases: TGCGCCAGCAGCCAAGATGGCACGCGGGTCGATGAGCAGTTCTTC.

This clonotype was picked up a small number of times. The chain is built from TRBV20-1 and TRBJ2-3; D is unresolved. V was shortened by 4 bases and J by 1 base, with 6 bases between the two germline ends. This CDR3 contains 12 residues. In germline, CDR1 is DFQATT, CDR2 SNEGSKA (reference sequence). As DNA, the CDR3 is TGCAGTGCTACGGGCCGCACAGATACGCAGTATTTT. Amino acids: CSATGRTDTQYF.

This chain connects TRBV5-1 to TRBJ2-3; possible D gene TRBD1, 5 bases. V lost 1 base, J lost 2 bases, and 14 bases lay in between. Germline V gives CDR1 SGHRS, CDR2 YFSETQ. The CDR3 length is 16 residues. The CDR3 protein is CASSLWGTGNTDTQYF. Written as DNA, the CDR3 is TGCGCCAGCAGCTTGTGGGGTACAGGTAACACAGATACGCAGTATTTT.

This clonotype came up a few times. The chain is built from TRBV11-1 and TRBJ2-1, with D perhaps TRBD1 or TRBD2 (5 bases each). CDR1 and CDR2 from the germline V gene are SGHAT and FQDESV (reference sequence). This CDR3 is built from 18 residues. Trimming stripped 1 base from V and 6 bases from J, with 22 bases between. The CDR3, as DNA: TGTGCCAGCAGCTTAGAGACAGTAGCGAAACCAGTCCTCAATGAGCAGTTCTTC. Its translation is CASSLETVAKPVLNEQFF.

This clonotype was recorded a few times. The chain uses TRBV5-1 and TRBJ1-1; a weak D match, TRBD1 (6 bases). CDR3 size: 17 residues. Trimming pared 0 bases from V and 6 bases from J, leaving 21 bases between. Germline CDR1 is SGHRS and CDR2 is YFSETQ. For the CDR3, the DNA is TGCGCCAGCAGCTTGGGTTCACAGGGTCACGGAGCCGCTGAAGCTTTCTTT. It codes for CASSLGSQGHGAAEAFF. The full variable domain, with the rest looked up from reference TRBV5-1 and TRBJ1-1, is KAGVTQTPRYLIKTRGQQVTLSCSPISGHRSVSWYQQTPGQGLQFLFEYFSETQRNKGNFPGRFSGRQFSNSRSEMNVSTLELGDSALYLCASSLGSQGHGAAEAFFGQGTRLTVV.

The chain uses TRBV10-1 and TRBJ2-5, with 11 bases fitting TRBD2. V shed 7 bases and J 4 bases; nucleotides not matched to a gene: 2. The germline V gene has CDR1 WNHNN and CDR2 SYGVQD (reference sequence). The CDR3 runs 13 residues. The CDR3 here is CASKTSGAETQYF. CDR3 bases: TGCGCCAGCAAGACTAGCGGGGCAGAGACCCAGTACTTC.

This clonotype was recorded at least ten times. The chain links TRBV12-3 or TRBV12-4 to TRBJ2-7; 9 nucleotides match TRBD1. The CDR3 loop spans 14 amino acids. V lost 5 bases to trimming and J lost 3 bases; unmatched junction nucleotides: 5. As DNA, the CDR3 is TGTGCCAGCAGTGGGGACAGGGAGGTCTACGAGCAGTACTTC. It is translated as CASSGDREVYEQYF.

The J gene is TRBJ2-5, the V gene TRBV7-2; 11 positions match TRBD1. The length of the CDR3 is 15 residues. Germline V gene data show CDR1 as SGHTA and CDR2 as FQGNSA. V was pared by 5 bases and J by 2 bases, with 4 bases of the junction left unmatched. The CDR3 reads CASSGDRGKQETQYF. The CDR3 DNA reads TGTGCCAGCAGCGGGGACAGGGGGAAGCAAGAGACCCAGTACTTC.